This T cell receptor (beta chain) was recovered during a study of cytomegalovirus exposure and HLA in healthy donors. This clone has more than one count but fewer than ten. The PCR employed 60 Vbeta primers together with 13 Jbeta primers. This table comes from immunoSEQ multiplex PCR, and its TCRdb copy is limited to in-frame clones, with some not included. In the table there are about 190,000 clones, roughly 84% of which are singletons. CDR1 and CDR2 from the germline V gene are SNHLY and FYNNEI. V dropped 3 bases and J dropped 4 bases, with 10 bases sitting between them. The CDR3 contains 13 residues.

Sequencing was carried out using PBMCs. V is TRBV2 and J is TRBJ2-7; D uncertain. The source is a boy aged 5-17 years in good health and CMV-seronegative. The CDR3 here is CASSEGSIYEQYF. DNA for the CDR3: TGTGCCAGCAGTGAGGGCTCGATTTACGAGCAGTACTTC.